The clone carrying this TCR beta chain has only a few counts. No antigen is known for it. The sample is drawn from a study of spatial heterogeneity in lung cancer. Study as a whole: Mean representation of each unique TCR and UMI combination in the raw reads exceeded 8.5 occurrences. General study points: Tumor TCRs that were ubiquitous and expanded showed up in blood more at resection than follow-up.

A distinct unique molecular identifier was carried by each TCR cDNA molecule. TCRdb redid the calling of the 5' RACE reads with MiXCR, one entry per CDR3 protein. Counted here are some 100,000 distinct CDR3 sequences, 10% to 15% occurring once; the ten biggest clones make up 35% to 50%. The V end was cut by 1 base, the J end by 7 bases, with 7 bases between. The CDR3 is 12 residues long. From germline, CDR1 is SGHAT and CDR2 FQDESV (reference sequence). Time point: sample taken at primary tumor resection. Without sorting, whole RNA was sequenced from tumor, nontumor lung or frozen PBMC. V and J are TRBV11-1 and TRBJ1-1, with D unresolved. The receptor comes from a male donor with early-stage non-small cell lung cancer. The material sequenced was PBMCs, taken at surgery. The CDR3 bases are TGTGCCAGCAGCTTAGTCGGGGATGAAGCTTTCTTT. Protein sequence: CASSLVGDEAFF.